A selection of T cell receptor beta chains follows, all from one sample in a study of long-term antiretroviral therapy in people with HIV. Measured with immunoSEQ multiplex PCR; TCRdb has only the in-frame clones, and not every one. The data contain about 17,000 clones, under 90% of them seen just once; the ten biggest clones take up 6.5% to 8.5%. The sample consisted of unsorted PBMCs, taken 0.1 years after starting antiretroviral therapy. These receptors came from a man aged 18-30 years with HIV. CDR3s include the opening cysteine and the closing phenylalanine or tryptophan. Fields, in order: CDR3 protein, V gene.

CASSLEGGQSYEQYF,TRBV7-2
CASSSGTGEGYTF,TRBV11-2
CASSQEPQGVSTEAFF,TRBV4-3
CASSQDSTGTYGTQYF,TRBV4-3
CAWSLGLSGNTIYF,TRBV30
CASSSDNFINYGYTF,TRBV6-5
CASGRPDEQYF,TRBV6-5
CASRIRGTNEKLFF,TRBV2
CASSLEQNQETQYF,TRBV7-9
CASKRGLTNTEAFF,TRBV19
CASSRGQDYGYTF,TRBV4-1
CASSSYPISGGAPDTQYF,TRBV13
CASSLGGHGSEQYF,TRBV7-2
CASSLGRGLTEAFF,TRBV7-9
CASSQEGSVSSTEAFF,TRBV14
CASGLAGGNNEQFF,TRBV5-1
CASSNQGALGSPLHF,TRBV6-5
CASSLTSESLGYNEQFF,TRBV4-3
CASSVGGLGTEAFF,TRBV9
CASSVSQVNEQFF,TRBV5-1
CASSQGQPGATQYF,TRBV7-3
CASSAGGATGELFF,TRBV6-5
CASSGRPKQGANTGELFF,TRBV9
CASSGNPNTEAFF,TRBV9
CAWRETGNTEAFF,TRBV30
CASSAYGGRAYLNEQYF,TRBV7-9
CASSLGAAGSTYEQYF,TRBV7-6
CASSVSMNTEAFF,TRBV9
CASTITGGAGYEQYF,TRBV6-5
CASTFLGGELFF,TRBV7-2
CASSLPVGLTGEKLFF,TRBV7-9
CASSVEGPETYNEQFF,TRBV9
CAGEVNTEAFF,TRBV12-5
CASNFRAGTRLDTQYF,TRBV5-5
CASSPRLAGAYEQYF,TRBV4-3
CASKEGSYGYTF,TRBV19
CASSVDGLAGGQQYF,TRBV9
CASSQGARTVHSGANVLTF,TRBV4-3
CASSSNRDAAFF,TRBV11-2
CASSQVLGGGNQPQHF,TRBV4-1
CASSEGQGIGETQYF,TRBV2
CASLQAFTSTNEKLFF,TRBV10-1
CASSSTSGNYEQYF,TRBV5-1
CASSLSRTVYGYTF,TRBV27
CASSKRGAEAFF,TRBV7-3
CATSRGTGQETQYF,TRBV15
CASSLGQQTGTPYEQYF,TRBV27
CASSAPLAGEETQYF,TRBV13
CASGPPPISLAEAFF,TRBV12-5
CASSHPATRTEAFF,TRBV7-9
CASSSGLDRGDEQYF,TRBV7-9
CASSLPILAGVSGANVLTF,TRBV7-2
CASSFRGRENTEAFF,TRBV7-8
CASSRTSGNTGELFF,TRBV5-1
CASSLEASGSLFF,TRBV5-6
CASGFTEAGANVLTF,TRBV12-5
CASSLSGSMNTEAFF,TRBV27